Listed below are T cell receptor beta chains from one sample, sequenced in a study of shared clonotypes between healthy human individuals. Assay used: immunoSEQ multiplex PCR; TCRdb lists only in-frame clones, some missing. Of 2.3 million or so clones listed, about 92% are singletons. The specimen was naive CD4+ T cells from PBMCs. The receptors were gathered from a young man in good health. Some clones in this sample may be carry-over from other donors' samples. Each CDR3 is given with its conserved first and last residue. D genes are given only for firm matches. Expanded clones are given a class, and other clones once, few, many or no size at all.

>15|TRBV18|TRBD1|.|TRBJ2-7
CASSRGPLGSYEQYF
TGTGCCAGCTCGAGGGGGCCCCTCGGCTCCTACGAGCAGTACTTC
>14|TRBV5-1|.|once|TRBJ2-7
CASSLAVSSYEQYF
TGCGCCAGCAGCTTGGCCGTGAGCTCCTACGAGCAGTACTTC
>16|TRBV7-2|.|.|TRBJ2-5
CASSLEGGGIWETQYF
TGTGCCAGCAGCTTAGAGGGGGGAGGCATATGGGAGACCCAGTACTTC
>22|TRBV28|.|once|TRBJ1-4
CASSLYFREVGLLSFDSEKLFF
TGTGCCAGCAGTTTGTATTTCAGGGAAGTCGGGCTGTTAAGTTTTGATTCGGAGAAACTGTTTTTT
>14|TRBV5-5|.|.|TRBJ2-4
CASSLERAKNIQYF
TGTGCCAGCAGCTTGGAGCGAGCCAAAAACATTCAGTACTTC
>12|TRBV7-2|TRBD2|.|TRBJ2-1
CASSFSGREQFF
TGTGCCAGCAGCTTTAGCGGGAGGGAGCAGTTCTTC
>13|TRBV5-6|.|.|TRBJ2-1
CASTTRGYNEQFF
TGTGCCAGCACCACCCGGGGCTACAATGAGCAGTTCTTC
>13|TRBV6-5|.|.|TRBJ2-5
CASRGRLWETQYF
TGTGCCAGCAGGGGGCGTCTTTGGGAGACCCAGTACTTC
>17|TRBV7-8|TRBD2|.|TRBJ2-5
CASSPRPASGNQETQYF
TGTGCCAGCAGCCCGAGGCCCGCTAGCGGAAACCAAGAGACCCAGTACTTC
>16|TRBV9|.|.|TRBJ1-1
CASSVNPWAVNTEAFF
TGTGCCAGCAGCGTAAACCCTTGGGCGGTGAACACTGAAGCTTTCTTT
>16|TRBV19|TRBD2|.|TRBJ2-5
CASSIGGLAGGETQYF
TGTGCCAGTAGTATAGGGGGACTAGCGGGAGGGGAGACCCAGTACTTC
>14|TRBV15|.|.|TRBJ2-1
CATSRDLTDNEQFF
TGTGCCACCAGCAGAGATCTGACCGACAATGAGCAGTTCTTC
>12|TRBV7-9|TRBD2|.|TRBJ2-1
CASQREYNEQFF
TGTGCCAGCCAGCGGGAGTACAATGAGCAGTTCTTC
>18|TRBV7-9|TRBD1|.|TRBJ2-7
CASSLFRGTGEITYEQYF
TGTGCCAGCAGCTTATTCAGGGGGACAGGGGAGATTACCTACGAGCAGTACTTC
>13|TRBV7-9|.|.|TRBJ1-2
CASSLSGIYGYTF
TGTGCCAGCAGCTTGTCAGGGATCTATGGCTACACCTTC
>15|TRBV6-1|TRBD2|.|TRBJ2-7
CASSVLAGGPYEQYF
TGTGCCAGCAGTGTTTTAGCGGGAGGGCCCTACGAGCAGTACTTC
>13|TRBV30|.|.|TRBJ2-1
CAWSARTDNEQFF
TGTGCCTGGAGTGCACGGACTGACAATGAGCAGTTCTTC
>16|TRBV5-1|TRBD2|.|TRBJ2-1
CASRRGTSGQYNEQFF
TGCGCCAGCAGACGAGGGACTAGCGGGCAGTACAATGAGCAGTTCTTC
>16|TRBV5-6|.|.|TRBJ1-1
CASSSNPVPMNTEAFF
TGTGCCAGCAGCTCGAACCCAGTGCCCATGAACACTGAAGCTTTCTTT
>14|TRBV27|.|.|TRBJ1-1
CASRTRGTNTEAFF
TGTGCCAGCAGGACCCGGGGGACCAACACTGAAGCTTTCTTT
>16|TRBV9|.|.|TRBJ1-5
CASSVGPTHSNQPQHF
TGTGCCAGCAGCGTTGGCCCGACCCACAGCAATCAGCCCCAGCATTTT
>15|TRBV5-1|TRBD1|.|TRBJ1-1
CASSPNPGQGTEAFF
TGCGCCAGCAGCCCGAACCCGGGACAGGGTACTGAAGCTTTCTTT
>14|TRBV5-5|.|.|TRBJ2-7
CASSLAGDFYEQYF
TGTGCCAGCAGCTTAGCCGGGGATTTCTACGAGCAGTACTTC
>15|TRBV5-4|.|.|TRBJ2-7
CASSLARSESYEQYF
TGTGCCAGCAGCTTGGCGCGGTCAGAGAGCTACGAGCAGTACTTC
>13|TRBV10-3|.|.|TRBJ2-7
CATAAIGQIEQYF
TGTGCCACAGCAGCTATAGGACAGATCGAGCAGTACTTC
>19|TRBV6-4|.|.|TRBJ1-2
CASSDSGFGQPLRPNGYTF
TGTGCCAGCAGTGACTCCGGCTTTGGGCAGCCACTCCGCCCAAATGGCTACACCTTC
>16|TRBV25-1|.|.|TRBJ1-6
CASSDSVRSYNSPLHF
TGTGCCAGCAGTGACAGTGTGAGGTCCTATAATTCACCCCTCCACTTT
>13|TRBV10-1|.|.|TRBJ2-5
CASSDSGRETQYF
TGCGCCAGCAGTGATAGCGGCAGGGAGACCCAGTACTTC
>13|TRBV18|.|.|TRBJ1-5
CASSPLVNQPQHF
TGTGCCAGCTCACCGTTGGTAAATCAGCCCCAGCATTTT
>13|TRBV25-1|.|.|TRBJ2-2
CASNTQGYGELFF
TGTGCCAGCAACACACAGGGATACGGGGAGCTGTTTTTT
>12|TRBV6-1|.|.|TRBJ2-7
CASSESSLEQYF
TGTGCCAGCAGTGAATCCTCCCTCGAGCAGTACTTC
>15|TRBV25-1|.|.|TRBJ2-5
CASLHEGGIIETQYF
TGTGCCAGCCTCCACGAGGGGGGGATTATAGAGACCCAGTACTTC
>13|TRBV9|TRBD1|.|TRBJ2-5
CASSVGDSETQYF
TGTGCCAGCAGCGTTGGGGACAGCGAGACCCAGTACTTC
>14|TRBV7-7|.|.|TRBJ2-1
CASSLGTDYNEQFF
TGTGCCAGCAGCTTGGGGACCGATTACAATGAGCAGTTCTTC
>14|TRBV6-6|.|.|TRBJ2-1
CASSTRAPYNEQFF
TGTGCCAGCAGTACCCGGGCTCCCTACAATGAGCAGTTCTTC
>13|TRBV25-1|.|.|TRBJ2-3
CASSVHGTDTQYF
TGTGCCAGCAGTGTACACGGCACAGATACGCAGTATTTT
>14|TRBV5-1|.|.|TRBJ1-1
CASSYGELNTEAFF
TGCGCCAGCAGCTACGGGGAGCTGAACACTGAAGCTTTCTTT
>11|TRBV6-5|.|.|TRBJ1-2
CASKMGYGYTF
TGTGCCAGCAAGATGGGGTACGGCTACACCTTC
>15|TRBV4-1|.|.|TRBJ2-1
CASSQDFQTYNEQFF
TGCGCCAGCAGCCAAGATTTTCAGACTTACAATGAGCAGTTCTTC
>16|TRBV7-2|TRBD1|.|TRBJ1-5
CASSLFGQGINQPQHF
TGTGCCAGCAGCTTATTCGGACAGGGGATCAATCAGCCCCAGCATTTT
>13|TRBV10-3|TRBD1|.|TRBJ2-7
CAIRLTGDHEQYF
TGTGCCATCAGATTGACAGGGGACCACGAGCAGTACTTC
>12|TRBV30|.|.|TRBJ2-1
CAWSVIRNEQFF
TGTGCCTGGAGTGTGATTCGCAATGAGCAGTTCTTC
>13|TRBV5-1|TRBD1|.|TRBJ2-1
CASSFGQGNEQFF
TGCGCCAGCAGCTTCGGACAGGGCAATGAGCAGTTCTTC
>13|TRBV10-3|.|.|TRBJ1-5
CAISDNSNQPQHF
TGTGCCATCAGCGATAATAGCAATCAGCCCCAGCATTTT
>14|TRBV5-1|.|.|TRBJ2-3
CASSLMAPTDTQYF
TGCGCCAGCAGCTTGATGGCCCCCACAGATACGCAGTATTTT
>14|TRBV15|.|.|TRBJ2-5
CATSRGRYQETQYF
TGTGCCACCAGCAGAGGGCGTTACCAAGAGACCCAGTACTTC